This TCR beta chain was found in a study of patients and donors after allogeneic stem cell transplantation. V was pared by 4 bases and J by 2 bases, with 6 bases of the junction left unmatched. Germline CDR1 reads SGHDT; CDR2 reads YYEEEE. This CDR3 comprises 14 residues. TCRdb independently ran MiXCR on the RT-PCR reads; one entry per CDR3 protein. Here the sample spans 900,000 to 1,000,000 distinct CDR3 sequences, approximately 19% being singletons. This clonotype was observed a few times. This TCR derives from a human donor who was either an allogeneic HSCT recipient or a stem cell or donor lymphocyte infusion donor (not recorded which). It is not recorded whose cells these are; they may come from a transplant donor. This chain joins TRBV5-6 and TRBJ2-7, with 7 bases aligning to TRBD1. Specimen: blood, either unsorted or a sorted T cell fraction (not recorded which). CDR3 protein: CASSPGQDAYEQYF. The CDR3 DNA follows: TGTGCCAGCAGCCCCGGACAGGATGCCTACGAGCAGTACTTC.